Listed below are T cell receptor beta chains from one sample, sequenced in a study of blood T cell repertoires in COVID-19. The protocol was immunoSEQ multiplex PCR, while the TCRdb copy is restricted to in-frame clones and leaves out a portion. The table shows some 260,000 clones, with around 90% occurring only once. Sequenced: peripheral blood. All receptors come from a woman aged 25 to 39 with acute or convalescent COVID-19. CDR3s include the opening cysteine and the closing phenylalanine or tryptophan. The D gene is left open where the match is weak. Part of the rows lack a size; the others show once, few, many or a class for expanded clones.

TRBJ1-6,-,TRBV7-2,-,CASSPPGGYNSPLHF,TGTGCCAGCAGCCCACCGGGGGGCTATAATTCACCCCTCCACTTT
TRBJ2-1,TRBD2,TRBV9,-,CASSVASGISEQFF,TGTGCCAGCAGCGTAGCTAGCGGGATCAGTGAGCAGTTCTTC
TRBJ2-1,TRBD2,TRBV18,-,CASSPPGLAGRSYNEQFF,TGTGCCAGCTCACCACCGGGACTAGCGGGGCGCTCCTACAATGAGCAGTTCTTC
TRBJ1-6,-,TRBV6-2/TRBV6-3,many,CASSFGISNSPLHF,TGTGCCAGCAGTTTCGGGATCTCTAATTCACCCCTCCACTTT
TRBJ1-5,-,TRBV29-1,-,CSVRAGESNQPQHF,TGCAGCGTTAGGGCAGGGGAAAGTAATCAGCCCCAGCATTTT
TRBJ1-5,-,TRBV28,-,CASSRRDQPQHF,TGTGCCAGCAGCCGGAGAGATCAGCCCCAGCATTTT
TRBJ2-7,-,TRBV6-5,-,CASSTTYEQYF,TGTGCCAGCAGTACTACTTACGAGCAGTACTTC
TRBJ2-5,TRBD2,TRBV7-2,few,CASSLGVLAGSRETQYF,TGTGCCAGCAGCTTAGGTGTGCTAGCGGGTAGCCGTGAGACCCAGTACTTC
TRBJ2-1,TRBD2,TRBV4-3,-,CASSQDWGRREVRDNEQFF,TGCGCCAGCAGCCAAGATTGGGGTAGGCGGGAGGTTAGAGACAATGAGCAGTTCTTC
TRBJ1-2,-,TRBV10-3,-,CAISDLRDTGYTF,TGTGCCATCAGTGACCTCCGGGACACAGGCTACACCTTC
TRBJ2-5,-,TRBV7-9,-,CASTPLAQETQYF,TGTGCCAGCACCCCACTAGCCCAAGAGACCCAGTACTTC
TRBJ1-4,TRBD1,TRBV6-4,-,CASSASTGGDEKLFF,TGTGCCAGCAGTGCTTCGACAGGGGGAGATGAAAAACTGTTTTTT
TRBJ2-2,-,TRBV7-2,few,CASSLWRELRNTGELFF,TGTGCCAGCAGCTTATGGAGGGAACTGAGGAACACCGGGGAGCTGTTTTTT
TRBJ2-3,-,TRBV7-8,-,CASSSRRIGSRADTQYF,TGTGCCAGCAGCTCTCGACGGATCGGATCGCGGGCAGATACGCAGTATTTT
TRBJ1-6,-,TRBV4-1,-,CASSQERLSSYNSPLHF,TGCGCCAGCAGCCAAGAGAGGCTGAGCTCCTATAATTCACCCCTCCACTTT
TRBJ2-2,TRBD1,TRBV5-1,-,CASSSGTGAGGELFF,TGCGCCAGCAGCTCAGGGACAGGGGCCGGCGGGGAGCTGTTTTTT
TRBJ2-3,TRBD1,TRBV9,-,CASSHWDRPDTQYF,TGTGCCAGCAGCCATTGGGACAGACCAGATACGCAGTATTTT
TRBJ1-2,-,TRBV5-4,-,CASSFPGRFSGYTF,TGTGCCAGCAGCTTCCCAGGTCGTTTTTCTGGCTACACCTTC
TRBJ2-3,TRBD1,TRBV6-2/TRBV6-3,-,CASSSRDRYTDTQYF,TGTGCCAGCAGTTCCCGGGACAGATACACAGATACGCAGTATTTT
TRBJ2-6,-,TRBV30,once,CAWSRIGLSGANVLTF,TGTGCCTGGAGCCGAATAGGACTCTCTGGGGCCAACGTCCTGACTTTC
TRBJ2-2,-,TRBV11-2,-,CASSSPGHLNTGELFF,TGTGCCAGCAGCTCTCCGGGACATCTGAACACCGGGGAGCTGTTTTTT
TRBJ1-2,-,TRBV12-5,-,CASGLAIPAEWGPLLYGYTF,TGTGCTAGTGGTTTGGCTATACCGGCCGAATGGGGCCCTCTTCTCTATGGCTACACCTTC
TRBJ1-2,TRBD1,TRBV5-4,-,CASSSGQALYGYTF,TGTGCCAGCAGCTCGGGACAGGCCCTTTATGGCTACACCTTC